A single sample gave rise to the 9 T cell receptor beta chains below, sequenced in a study of T cell responses to AZD1222 COVID-19 vaccine. Sequenced by immunoSEQ multiplex PCR; TCRdb stores in-frame clones only, minus some. The data contain around 190,000 clones, around 88% of them singletons. The sample consisted of peripheral blood, taken 28 days after the second AZD1222 dose. Receptors originate from an adult who received the AZD1222 COVID-19 vaccine.

This chain connects TRBV5-1 to TRBJ2-1, with TRBD2 matching 15 bases. Germline V gene sequence: CDR1 SGHRS, CDR2 YFSETQ. The CDR3 sequence is 15 residues long. The V segment lost 3 bases and the J segment 8 bases; nucleotides outside the gene matches: 3. In DNA, the CDR3 is TGCGCCAGCAGCTGGACTAGCGGGGGGGCGTATGAGCAGTTCTTC. As protein: CASSWTSGGAYEQFF. Full variable domain (outside the CDR3, taken from reference TRBV5-1 and TRBJ2-1): KAGVTQTPRYLIKTRGQQVTLSCSPISGHRSVSWYQQTPGQGLQFLFEYFSETQRNKGNFPGRFSGRQFSNSRSEMNVSTLELGDSALYLCASSWTSGGAYEQFFGPGTRLTVL.

The chain uses TRBV10-2 and TRBJ2-1; 9 bases fit TRBD2. CDR3 length: 14 residues. Trimming took 4 bases from V and 5 from J; bases not matched to a gene: 3. Germline V lookup: CDR1 WSHSY, CDR2 SAAADI. The CDR3 DNA sequence: TGCGCCAGCAGTGTGGTAGCGGGGGACAATGAGCAGTTCTTC. It specifies CASSVVAGDNEQFF.

The chain has TRBV6-2 or TRBV6-3 and TRBJ2-5; weak D call: TRBD2 (6 bases). Trimming cost V 5 bases and J 4 bases, with 17 bases left between them. The CDR3 sequence is 15 residues long. Germline loops: CDR1 MNHEY, CDR2 SVGEGT. The CDR3 is CASSTQGLPLETQYF. The CDR3 DNA reads TGTGCCAGCAGTACTCAGGGACTTCCGCTAGAGACCCAGTACTTC.

The rearrangement uses TRBV14 and TRBJ1-6, with D maybe TRBD1 (5 bases). Looked up from germline, CDR1 is SGHDN and CDR2 is FVKESK. The CDR3 has 16 amino acids. V was trimmed by 1 base and J by 8 bases, leaving 15 bases between them. CDR3 region: CASSQVYGGIHSPLHF. CDR3 sequence (DNA): TGTGCCAGCAGCCAAGTATACGGGGGGATACATTCACCCCTCCACTTT.

The rearrangement uses TRBV4-1 and TRBJ2-4, with D possibly matching TRBD2 (6 bases). CDR3 length equals 13 residues. Germline V lookup: CDR1 MGHRA, CDR2 YSYEKL. Between the trimmed V and J ends, which lost 3 bases and 16 bases, there was a span of 19 bases. The CDR3 sequence is CASSHASGRDLYF. For the CDR3, the DNA is TGCGCCAGCAGCCATGCATCTGGAAGGGACTTATACTTC.

The chain recombines TRBV5-5 with TRBJ1-1; D may be TRBD1 (6 bases). With 2 bases removed from V and 1 base from J, the gap between germline ends came to 9 bases. Germline loops: CDR1 SGHKS, CDR2 YYEKEE (reference sequence). The CDR3 length is 14 residues. The DNA of the CDR3 is TGTGCCAGCAGCTTACAGGGTGGGAACACTGAAGCTTTCTTT. As protein: CASSLQGGNTEAFF.

The chain recombines TRBV10-3 with TRBJ1-2; 7 bases agree with TRBD1. CDR3 length: 14 amino acids. Germline values: CDR1 ENHRY, CDR2 SYGVKD. J gave up 4 bases and V 6 bases, and 8 bases lay outside the gene matches. CDR3 residues: CAISEDRVGYGYTF. As DNA, the CDR3 is TGTGCCATCAGCGAAGACAGGGTTGGCTATGGCTACACCTTC.

The genes are TRBV29-1 and TRBJ2-1; weak D call: TRBD1 (5 bases). Per the germline V gene, CDR1 is SQVTM and CDR2 is ANQGSEA. This CDR3 region has 12 residues. The V end was cut by 7 bases, the J end by 4 bases, with 11 bases between. The CDR3 DNA follows: TGCAGCGGTGGACAAGGGTACAATGAGCAGTTCTTC. Protein: CSGGQGYNEQFF.

V is TRBV7-3 and J is TRBJ2-1; D unclear. The germline V gene encodes CDR1 SGHTA and CDR2 FQGTGA. V shed 1 base and J shed 8 bases, with 18 bases lying between them. This CDR3 spans 16 amino acids. The CDR3 DNA follows: TGTGCCAGCAGCTTAAACCGGGTCAACGGTGAGGATGAGCAGTTCTTC. As protein: CASSLNRVNGEDEQFF.